This T cell receptor beta chain originates from a study of T cell responses to AZD1222 COVID-19 vaccine. Overall study results and limits: After the peak T cell response, and only then, were repertoires sampled. Spike-specific TCR breadth and depth were elevated following two AZD1222 doses.

Worth noting for this clone: The antigen is not known.

Per the germline V gene, CDR1 is LGHNT and CDR2 is FRNRAP. V gave up 2 bases and J gave up 3 bases, with 5 bases separating them. The CDR3 totals 12 residues. Profiling relied on immunoSEQ multiplex PCR, and the TCRdb table lists in-frame clones only, not all of them. The sample consists of about 110,000 clones, roughly 88% of them appearing once. This receptor was taken from an adult in good health. The sample was peripheral blood, taken on day 0 of AZD1222 vaccination. The J gene is TRBJ2-7, the V gene TRBV12-5; unclear D gene. The CDR3 DNA follows: TGTGCTAGTGGTTTGCGCGGCTACGAGCAGTACTTC. Translating gives CASGLRGYEQYF.